The following is a TCR beta chain sequence with its context. Its antigen remains unknown. Germline assignment: CDR1 KGHSH and CDR2 LQKENI. The CDR3 sequence is 13 residues long. Between the trimmed V and J ends, which lost 2 bases and 6 bases, there was a span of 7 bases. The data were taken from a study of T-cell memory formation after mild COVID-19. Study background: Each donor largely had its own TCR clusters. The study's findings and limits: While clones contracting from day 15 to 85 were balanced between CD4 and CD8, later expanders leaned CD4+.

TCRdb re-analysed the 5' RACE reads in MiXCR, keeping a single row per CDR3 protein. The table has 250,000 or so distinct CDR3 sequences, over 15% seen once. The sequence was collected from a man aged 18 to 29 who had mild COVID-19 (a few samples of this study predate the infection). Cell type and time point are not known. The chain employs TRBV18 and TRBJ1-4; D remains ambiguous. Material for sequencing was PBMCs or a T cell subset sorted from them (not recorded which). CDR3 coding DNA: TGTGCCAGCTCACCAAAACCGGATGAAAAACTGTTTTTT. Translating it yields CASSPKPDEKLFF.